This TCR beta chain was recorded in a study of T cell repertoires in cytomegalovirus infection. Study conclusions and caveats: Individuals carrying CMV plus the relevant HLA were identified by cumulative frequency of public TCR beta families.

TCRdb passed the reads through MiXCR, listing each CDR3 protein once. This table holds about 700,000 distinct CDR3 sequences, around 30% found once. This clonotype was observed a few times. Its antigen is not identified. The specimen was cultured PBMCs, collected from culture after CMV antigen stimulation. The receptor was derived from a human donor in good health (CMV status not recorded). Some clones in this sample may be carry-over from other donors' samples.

CDR3 sequence reads: CSARTSGETQYF. CDR3 in DNA: TGCAGTGCTAGAACAAGCGGAGAGACCCAGTACTTC. The chain couples TRBV20-1 to TRBJ2-5, with D possibly matching TRBD2 (5 bases). The CDR3 sequence is 12 residues long. Trimming left V 2 bases short and J 4 bases short, with 8 bases between. Germline assignment: CDR1 DFQATT and CDR2 SNEGSKA (reference sequence).